Below are 21 T cell receptor beta chains sequenced from a single sample in a study of shared clonotypes between healthy human individuals. Assay used: immunoSEQ multiplex PCR; TCRdb lists only in-frame clones, some missing. The sample includes about 2.3 million clones, roughly 90% of them seen just once. Sequencing was done on a sample of naive CD4+ T cells from PBMCs. The subset denotes: CD45RA+ positively selected. Receptors originate from a man between 18 and 29 years old in good health. Some clones in this sample may be carry-over from other donors' samples.

V and J are TRBV7-6 and TRBJ2-3; D gene uncertain. This CDR3 spans 12 amino acids. V lost 5 bases and J 4 bases, leaving 7 bases between the germline ends. CDR1 and CDR2 from the germline V gene are SGHVS and FNYEAQ. The CDR3 here is CASSQQPDTQYF. DNA for the CDR3: TGTGCCAGCAGCCAACAGCCAGATACGCAGTATTTT.

V is TRBV5-1 and J is TRBJ1-1; a weak D match, TRBD1 (6 bases). There are 16 residues in the CDR3. Germline values: CDR1 SGHRS, CDR2 YFSETQ. The V end lost 8 bases, the J end lost 1 base, and 21 bases lay between the germline ends. The CDR3 protein is CASKGQQSLTNTEAFF. The CDR3 nucleotides read TGCGCCAGTAAAGGACAGCAGAGCCTTACGAACACTGAAGCTTTCTTT.

This clone was picked up one time. The chain recombines TRBV7-2 with TRBJ2-5, with a possible D match to TRBD1 (6 bases). Germline V gives CDR1 SGHTA, CDR2 FQGNSA. The V gene lost 4 bases and the J gene lost 4 bases, with 22 bases spanning the gap. The CDR3 runs 17 residues. CDR3 in amino acids: CASSSLGQGLGGETQYF. In DNA, the CDR3 is TGTGCCAGCAGCTCCCTTGGGCAGGGGTTAGGAGGAGAGACCCAGTACTTC.

Note on this clone: Distinct nucleotide sequences in the sample also encode this CDR3. This sequence joins TRBV7-2 and TRBJ2-2; D is tentatively TRBD1 or TRBD2 (5 bases each). V lost 1 base and J lost 6, with 9 bases in between. Per the germline V gene, CDR1 is SGHTA and CDR2 is FQGNSA. The CDR3 length is 14 residues. The CDR3 DNA follows: TGTGCCAGCAGCTTAGGGCAGGGAGCCGGGGAGCTGTTTTTT. As protein: CASSLGQGAGELFF. The variable domain in full, completed from reference TRBV7-2 and TRBJ2-2, reads GAGVSQSPSNKVTEKGKDVELRCDPISGHTALYWYRQSLGQGLEFLIYFQGNSAPDKSGLPSDRFSAERTGGSVSTLTIQRTQQEDSAVYLCASSLGQGAGELFFGEGSRLTVL.

This rearrangement joins TRBV7-6 to TRBJ2-7, with D uncertain. Germline V lookup: CDR1 SGHVS, CDR2 FNYEAQ. The ends were cut back, 1 base at V and 2 bases at J, with 12 bases in the middle. The CDR3 extends over 15 amino acids. CDR3 sequence reads: CASSLGPGPTYEQYF. DNA for the CDR3: TGTGCCAGCAGCTTAGGTCCGGGTCCCACCTACGAGCAGTACTTC. Together with reference TRBV7-6 and TRBJ2-7, the CDR3 gives the full variable domain: GAGVSQSPRYKVTKRGQDVALRCDPISGHVSLYWYRQALGQGPEFLTYFNYEAQQDKSGLPNDRFSAERPEGSISTLTIQRTEQRDSAMYRCASSLGPGPTYEQYFGPGTRLTVT.

The sample holds one count of this clone. The chain recombines TRBV7-9 with TRBJ2-1; D may correspond to TRBD1 or TRBD2 (5 bases each). This CDR3 has 15 amino acids. V lost 6 bases to trimming and J lost 3 bases, with 15 bases between them. Looked up from germline, CDR1 is SEHNR and CDR2 is FQNEAQ (reference sequence). The chain's CDR3 is CASSRPGPSYNEQFF. CDR3 in DNA: TGTGCCAGCAGTAGACCGGGACCCAGCTACAATGAGCAGTTCTTC.

The rearrangement uses TRBV27 and TRBJ2-1; 13 bases are a match to TRBD2. CDR1 MNHEY and CDR2 SMNVEV come from the germline V gene (reference sequence). The trim removed 6 bases at V and 8 bases at J, leaving 7 bases unmatched. This CDR3 has 15 amino acids. The CDR3 here is CASRDRLAGGHEQFF. CDR3 bases: TGTGCCAGCAGAGATCGACTAGCGGGAGGCCATGAGCAGTTCTTC.

This clone was seen once. The V gene is TRBV19, the J gene TRBJ2-1, with D possibly matching TRBD1 (6 bases). Per germline, CDR1 LNHDA and CDR2 SQIVND (reference sequence). The CDR3 sequence is 13 residues long. Trimming removed 6 bases at V and 7 bases at J, with 13 bases between. The CDR3 region is CASRNTGWNEQFF. CDR3 coding DNA: TGTGCCAGTAGAAATACAGGGTGGAATGAGCAGTTCTTC.

The rearrangement uses TRBV5-1 and TRBJ1-4; TRBD1 matches at 7 bases. CDR3 length: 18 residues. V gave up 4 bases and J gave up 3 bases; unmatched junction bases: 15. Germline V gene lookup returns CDR1 SGHRS and CDR2 YFSETQ. For the CDR3, the DNA is TGCGCCAGCAGCATCCAGGAGGGGGCGGGCTCGGCTAATGAAAAACTGTTTTTT. Protein sequence: CASSIQEGAGSANEKLFF.

The V gene is TRBV11-2, the J gene TRBJ2-4; 11 bases match TRBD2. J gave up 9 bases and V 3 bases, and 7 bases lay outside the gene matches. CDR1 and CDR2 (germline): SGHAT, FQNNGV. The CDR3 extends over 15 amino acids. The chain's CDR3 is CASSLLAGGEGIQYF. In DNA form, the CDR3 reads TGTGCCAGCAGCTTGCTAGCGGGAGGTGAGGGCATTCAGTACTTC.

The V gene is TRBV7-6, the J gene TRBJ2-5; 10 bases align to TRBD2. With 4 bases clipped from V and 1 base from J, the junction kept 6 bases outside the gene matches. The CDR3 consists of 16 residues. Germline CDR1 reads SGHVS; CDR2 reads FNYEAQ. As DNA, the CDR3 is TGTGCCAGCAGCTCCCTAGCGGGAGACCTCCAAGAGACCCAGTACTTC. It codes for CASSSLAGDLQETQYF.

This chain uses TRBV19 with TRBJ1-5; possible D gene TRBD1, 5 bases. Germline loops: CDR1 LNHDA, CDR2 SQIVND (reference sequence). V was cut by 3 bases and J by 3 bases, with 15 bases left in between. The CDR3 runs 16 residues. The chain's CDR3 is CASSIGTGTVNQPQHF. Here the CDR3 DNA reads TGTGCCAGTAGTATTGGGACGGGAACAGTCAATCAGCCCCAGCATTTT.

In the case of this clone: The sample contains more than one DNA sequence encoding this CDR3. This chain's CDR3 is CASSPSRLNTEAFF. Here the CDR3 DNA reads TGTGCCAGCTCACCATCCAGGCTTAACACTGAAGCTTTCTTT. The V gene is TRBV18, the J gene TRBJ1-1; D call uncertain. There are 14 residues in the CDR3. The germline CDR1 and CDR2 sequences are KGHSH and LQKENI. The V and J ends lost 2 bases and 2 bases respectively, with 9 bases between them.

The genes are TRBV9 and TRBJ1-3; D not certain. The length of the CDR3 is 16 residues. The V and J ends lost 3 bases and 0 bases respectively, with 13 bases between them. CDR1 and CDR2 (germline): SGDLS, YYNGEE. The CDR3 DNA sequence: TGTGCCAGCAGCGCGGCCCAGCCTCGCTCTGGAAACACCATATATTTT. The encoded protein is CASSAAQPRSGNTIYF.

V usage is TRBV5-1 and J usage is TRBJ2-2; 8 bases are a match to TRBD2. V trimming: 0 bases; J trimming: 2 bases; junction bases outside the gene matches: 9. The germline V gene encodes CDR1 SGHRS and CDR2 YFSETQ. The CDR3 runs to 18 residues. In nucleotides, the CDR3 is TGCGCCAGCAGCTTGGCTGAGGCGGGAGGACTTAACACCGGGGAGCTGTTTTTT. This gives the protein CASSLAEAGGLNTGELFF.

The J gene is TRBJ2-3, the V gene TRBV30; tentative D call: TRBD1 (5 bases). V dropped 4 bases and J dropped 5 bases, with 10 bases sitting between them. The CDR3 sequence is 12 residues long. Germline CDR1 is GTSNPN and CDR2 is SVGIG (reference sequence). The CDR3 DNA sequence: TGTGCCTGGACAGGGATTGGAGATACGCAGTATTTT. As protein: CAWTGIGDTQYF.

As for this clone: The sample holds other DNA sequences that translate to the same CDR3. The chain links TRBV7-3 to TRBJ1-1; D unclear. The germline V gene has CDR1 SGHTA and CDR2 FQGTGA. CDR3 length equals 13 residues. Trimming pared 2 bases from V and 1 base from J, leaving 5 bases between. CDR3 sequence: CASSLLGNTEAFF. The DNA of the CDR3 is TGTGCCAGCAGCTTATTGGGGAACACTGAAGCTTTCTTT.

The rearrangement uses TRBV19 and TRBJ1-2, with no clear D. The CDR3 covers 17 residues. Germline CDR1 and CDR2: LNHDA and SQIVND (reference sequence). The V end lost 1 base, the J end lost 3 bases, and 18 bases lay between the germline ends. CDR3 residues: CASSIGLAAEKYYGYTF. As DNA, the CDR3 is TGTGCCAGTAGTATAGGTCTTGCAGCGGAGAAGTACTATGGCTACACCTTC.

For this clone: Other DNA sequences of this sample code for an identical CDR3. The chain recombines TRBV5-1 with TRBJ1-5; a possible D gene is TRBD1 (5 bases). The CDR3 has 14 amino acids. V lost 2 bases and J 1 base, leaving 7 bases between the germline ends. Looked up from germline, CDR1 is SGHRS and CDR2 is YFSETQ. The CDR3 protein is CASSFGGSNQPQHF. The DNA of the CDR3 is TGCGCCAGCAGCTTCGGGGGGAGCAATCAGCCCCAGCATTTT. The full variable domain, with the rest looked up from reference TRBV5-1 and TRBJ1-5, is KAGVTQTPRYLIKTRGQQVTLSCSPISGHRSVSWYQQTPGQGLQFLFEYFSETQRNKGNFPGRFSGRQFSNSRSEMNVSTLELGDSALYLCASSFGGSNQPQHFGDGTRLSIL.

This chain joins TRBV28 and TRBJ2-2; D is possibly TRBD1 (6 bases). CDR1 MDHEN and CDR2 SYDVKM come from the germline V gene. Trimming removed 7 bases from V and 0 bases from J, with 18 bases in between. The CDR3 consists of 17 residues. This CDR3 reads CASIQRGTGPNTGELFF. The CDR3 DNA reads TGTGCCAGCATTCAAAGGGGTACAGGGCCGAACACCGGGGAGCTGTTTTTT.

The rearrangement uses TRBV7-6 and TRBJ2-1; D is perhaps TRBD1 (6 bases). Germline CDR1 reads SGHVS; CDR2 reads FNYEAQ. This CDR3 has 14 residues. The ends were cut back, 0 bases at V and 7 bases at J, with 10 bases in the middle. In nucleotides, the CDR3 is TGTGCCAGCAGCTTAGCGGGGACACGAAATGAGCAGTTCTTC. Protein: CASSLAGTRNEQFF.